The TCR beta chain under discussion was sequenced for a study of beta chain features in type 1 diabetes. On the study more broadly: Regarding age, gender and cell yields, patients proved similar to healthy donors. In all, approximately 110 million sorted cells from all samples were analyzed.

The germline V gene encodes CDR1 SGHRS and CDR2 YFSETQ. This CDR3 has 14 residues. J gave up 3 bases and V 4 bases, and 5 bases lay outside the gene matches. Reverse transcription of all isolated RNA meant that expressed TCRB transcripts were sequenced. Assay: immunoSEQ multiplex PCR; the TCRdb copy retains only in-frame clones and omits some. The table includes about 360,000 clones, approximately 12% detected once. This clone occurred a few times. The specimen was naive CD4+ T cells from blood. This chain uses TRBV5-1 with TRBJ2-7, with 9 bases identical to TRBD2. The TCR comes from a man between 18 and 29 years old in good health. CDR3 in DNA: TGCGCCAGCAGCGGAGGAGCGGGAGGCTACGAGCAGTACTTC. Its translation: CASSGGAGGYEQYF.